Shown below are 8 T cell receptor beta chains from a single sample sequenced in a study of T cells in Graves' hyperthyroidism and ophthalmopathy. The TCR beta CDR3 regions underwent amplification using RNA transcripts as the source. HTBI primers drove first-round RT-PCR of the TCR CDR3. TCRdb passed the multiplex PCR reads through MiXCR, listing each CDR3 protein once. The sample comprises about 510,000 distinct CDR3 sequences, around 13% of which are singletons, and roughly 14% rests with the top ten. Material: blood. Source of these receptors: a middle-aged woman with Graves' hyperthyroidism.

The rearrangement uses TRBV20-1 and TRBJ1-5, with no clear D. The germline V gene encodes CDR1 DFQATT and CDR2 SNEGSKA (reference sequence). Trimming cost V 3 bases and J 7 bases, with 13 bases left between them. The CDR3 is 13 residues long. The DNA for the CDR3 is TGCAGTGCTAGCGATATGGTTGACCAGCCCCAGCATTTT. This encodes CSASDMVDQPQHF.

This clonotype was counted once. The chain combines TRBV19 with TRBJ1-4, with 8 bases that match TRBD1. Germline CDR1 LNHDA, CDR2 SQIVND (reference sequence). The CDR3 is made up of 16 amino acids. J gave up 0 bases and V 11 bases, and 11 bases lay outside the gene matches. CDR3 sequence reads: CAGETGADATNEKLFF. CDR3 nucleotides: TGTGCCGGAGAGACAGGGGCCGATGCAACTAATGAAAAACTGTTTTTT.

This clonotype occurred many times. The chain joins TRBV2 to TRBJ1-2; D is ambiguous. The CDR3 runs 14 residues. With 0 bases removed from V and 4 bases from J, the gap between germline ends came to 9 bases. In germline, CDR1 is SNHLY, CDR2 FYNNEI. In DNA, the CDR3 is TGTGCCAGCAGTGAAGCCTCCTCCTCCTATGGCTACACCTTC. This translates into CASSEASSSYGYTF. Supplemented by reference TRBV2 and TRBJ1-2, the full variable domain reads EPEVTQTPSHQVTQMGQEVILRCVPISNHLYFYWYRQILGQKVEFLVSFYNNEISEKSEIFDDQFSVERPDGSNFTLKIRSTKLEDSAMYFCASSEASSSYGYTFGSGTRLTVV.

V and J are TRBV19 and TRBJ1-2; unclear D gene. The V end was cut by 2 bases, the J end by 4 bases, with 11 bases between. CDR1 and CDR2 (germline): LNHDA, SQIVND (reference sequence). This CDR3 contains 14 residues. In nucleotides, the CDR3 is TGTGCCAGTAGTATATCTTGGGAAGGCTATGGCTACACCTTC. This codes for CASSISWEGYGYTF.

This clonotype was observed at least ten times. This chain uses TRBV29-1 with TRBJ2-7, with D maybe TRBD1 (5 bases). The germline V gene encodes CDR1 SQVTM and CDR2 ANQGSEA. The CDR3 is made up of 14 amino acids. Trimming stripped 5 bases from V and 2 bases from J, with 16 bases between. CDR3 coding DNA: TGCAGCGTTCCTGATCCCCAGGGCCCCTACGAGCAGTACTTC. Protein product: CSVPDPQGPYEQYF.

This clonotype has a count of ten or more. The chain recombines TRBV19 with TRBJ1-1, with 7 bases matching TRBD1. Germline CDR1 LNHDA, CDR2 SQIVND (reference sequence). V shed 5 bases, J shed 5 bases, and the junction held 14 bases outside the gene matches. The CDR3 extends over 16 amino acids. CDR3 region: CASSPWKGAAGTEAFF. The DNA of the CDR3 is TGTGCCAGTAGTCCCTGGAAGGGGGCAGCGGGTACTGAAGCTTTCTTT.

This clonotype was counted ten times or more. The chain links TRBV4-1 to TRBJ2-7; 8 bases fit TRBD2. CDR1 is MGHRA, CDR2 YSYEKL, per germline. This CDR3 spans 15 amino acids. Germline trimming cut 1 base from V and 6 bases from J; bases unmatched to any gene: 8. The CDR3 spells CASSQGGLVVSEQYF. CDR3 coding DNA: TGCGCCAGCAGCCAAGGGGGACTAGTTGTTAGCGAGCAGTACTTC.

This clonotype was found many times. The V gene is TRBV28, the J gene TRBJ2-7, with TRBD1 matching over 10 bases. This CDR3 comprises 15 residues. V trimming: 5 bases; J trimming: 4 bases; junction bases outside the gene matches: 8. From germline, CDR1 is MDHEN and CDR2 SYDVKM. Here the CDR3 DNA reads TGTGCCAGCAGTCAACCGGGACAGGGGCGATACGAGCAGTACTTC. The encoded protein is CASSQPGQGRYEQYF.